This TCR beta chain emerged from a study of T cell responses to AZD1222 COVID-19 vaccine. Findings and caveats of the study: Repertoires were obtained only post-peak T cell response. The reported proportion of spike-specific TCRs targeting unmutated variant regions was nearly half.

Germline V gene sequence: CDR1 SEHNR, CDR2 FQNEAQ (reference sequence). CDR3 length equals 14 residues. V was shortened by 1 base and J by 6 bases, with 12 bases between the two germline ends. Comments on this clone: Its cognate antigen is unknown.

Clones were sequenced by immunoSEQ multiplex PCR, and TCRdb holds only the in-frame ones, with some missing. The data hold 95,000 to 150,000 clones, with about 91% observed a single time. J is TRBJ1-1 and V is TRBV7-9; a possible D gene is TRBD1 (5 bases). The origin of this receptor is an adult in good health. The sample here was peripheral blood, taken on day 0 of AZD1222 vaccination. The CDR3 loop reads CASSLGGESAEAFF. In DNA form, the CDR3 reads TGTGCCAGCAGCTTAGGAGGGGAGAGCGCTGAAGCTTTCTTT.